This TCR beta chain was obtained from a study of cytomegalovirus exposure and HLA in healthy donors. Findings and caveats of the study: For most TCR sequences rarity was the rule, although some public TCRs occurred in many donors. Among donors in an Asian-associated ancestry cluster, a later analysis reportedly found fewer N-insertions than the roughly 700-donor mean.

This clone appeared once. Its antigen is not known. This CDR3 has 13 amino acids. Germline V gene data show CDR1 as MNHEY and CDR2 as SMNVEV (reference sequence). The germline V and J ends were trimmed by 2 bases and 6 bases, with 8 bases remaining between them. The primer mix had 60 Vbeta and 13 Jbeta primers. TCRdb's table, derived via immunoSEQ multiplex PCR, lists solely in-frame clones and lacks some. The profile covers 200,000 to 250,000 clones, with 60% to 80% appearing a single time and around 4% taken by the ten largest. V gene TRBV27 combines with J gene TRBJ1-5; D remains ambiguous. Source material: PBMCs. The clonotype comes from a male donor in good health and CMV-seronegative. The CDR3 sequence: CASSLIPLQPQHF. For the CDR3, the DNA is TGTGCCAGCAGTTTAATCCCCCTTCAGCCCCAGCATTTT.